This T cell receptor (beta chain) was observed in a study of blood T cell repertoires in COVID-19. Study-wide background: The United States, Italy and Spain supplied acute and convalescent COVID-19 samples. PBMCs, B-cell-depleted T cells, or T cells provided the cDNA or gDNA that made up the material.

Authors' analysis steps: Amplifying reference gene primers gave estimates of nucleated cell counts. Some clones are missing from TCRdb's copy, which holds only in-frame ones; the method was immunoSEQ multiplex PCR. Clone size and V and J calls were adopted from that table, with D and trimming inferred from the DNA. Here the sample spans roughly 160,000 clones, roughly 84% being singletons. The germline CDR1 and CDR2 sequences are SGHDN and FVKESK. This CDR3 spans 15 amino acids. V was trimmed by 4 bases and J by 4 bases, leaving 13 bases between them. The rearrangement uses TRBV14 and TRBJ1-4; D is ambiguous. The sequenced sample was peripheral blood. The receptor's source is a man in his fifties with active or convalescent COVID-19. CDR3 sequence reads: CASSPSGFYNEKLFF. The CDR3 DNA reads as TGTGCCAGCAGCCCCTCGGGGTTTTATAATGAAAAACTGTTTTTT.